Presented here are 32 T cell receptor beta chains from one specimen sequenced in a study of T cell responses to AZD1222 COVID-19 vaccine. Sequencing used immunoSEQ multiplex PCR; TCRdb keeps in-frame clones, though not all of them. The sample has about 130,000 clones; less than 90% are singletons. The input for sequencing was peripheral blood, taken on day 0 of AZD1222 vaccination. Receptors originate from an adult in good health.

The chain uses TRBV6-2 or TRBV6-3 and TRBJ2-7; 11 positions match TRBD2. The CDR3 sequence is 16 residues long. Looked up from germline, CDR1 is MNHEY and CDR2 is SVGEGT. Unmatched junction bases numbered 10, after V lost 6 bases and J lost 3 bases. This chain's CDR3 is CASSQLRLAGHYEQYF. In nucleotides, the CDR3 is TGTGCCAGCAGCCAGCTTCGACTAGCGGGGCACTACGAGCAGTACTTC.

V usage is TRBV11-3 and J usage is TRBJ1-1; weak D call: TRBD1 (6 bases). Per germline, CDR1 SGHNT and CDR2 YENEEA. V gave up 5 bases and J gave up 11 bases, with 27 bases separating them. The CDR3 sequence is 16 residues long. CDR3 amino acids: CASSPRDPVRGDMAFF. In DNA form, the CDR3 reads TGTGCCAGCAGCCCACGGGACCCTGTCAGGGGCGATATGGCTTTCTTT.

The chain combines TRBV7-2 with TRBJ2-3, with D possibly TRBD1 on 6 matching bases. V gave up 2 bases and J gave up 3 bases, with 15 bases separating them. The germline CDR1 and CDR2 sequences are SGHTA and FQGNSA. The CDR3 consists of 16 residues. In DNA, the CDR3 is TGTGCCAGCAGCTTAAGGGGCTCGAGGGGGACAGATACGCAGTATTTT. Translated: CASSLRGSRGTDTQYF.

The chain uses TRBV20-1 and TRBJ1-5; D unclear. This CDR3 contains 14 residues. Trimming shortened V by 3 bases and J by 0 bases, and 9 bases separated the two germline ends. Per the germline V gene, CDR1 is DFQATT and CDR2 is SNEGSKA (reference sequence). The CDR3 DNA is TGCAGTGCTAGTCGCGAATATAGCAATCAGCCCCAGCATTTT. Its protein product is CSASREYSNQPQHF.

This chain joins TRBV2 and TRBJ2-3, with 8 bases fitting TRBD2. Looked up from germline, CDR1 is SNHLY and CDR2 is FYNNEI. J lost 0 bases, V lost 7 bases, and 21 bases had no gene match. The CDR3 runs to 20 residues. In DNA form, the CDR3 reads TGTGCCAGCATTAAGATCTCCGGACTAGCCCCGAAGATCAGCACAGATACGCAGTATTTT. Protein product: CASIKISGLAPKISTDTQYF.

Of note for this clone: This same CDR3 is encoded by further DNA sequences in the sample. The chain couples TRBV9 to TRBJ2-7, with 8 bases fitting TRBD1. The CDR3 runs to 14 residues. CDR1 and CDR2 from the germline V gene are SGDLS and YYNGEE. Losses at the gene ends were 2 bases for V and 0 bases for J; bases not matched to a gene: 1. The CDR3 reads CASSVGQASYEQYF. As DNA, the CDR3 is TGTGCCAGCAGCGTGGGACAGGCCTCCTACGAGCAGTACTTC. Supplemented by reference TRBV9 and TRBJ2-7, the full variable domain reads DSGVTQTPKHLITATGQRVTLRCSPRSGDLSVYWYQQSLDQGLQFLIQYYNGEERAKGNILERFSAQQFPDLHSELNLSSLELGDSALYFCASSVGQASYEQYFGPGTRLTVT.

V usage is TRBV13 and J usage is TRBJ1-2; D unclear. Per the germline V gene, CDR1 is PRHDT and CDR2 is FYEKMQ (reference sequence). CDR3 length equals 13 residues. V was shortened by 5 bases and J by 4 bases, with 11 bases between the two germline ends. CDR3 in DNA: TGTGCCAGCAGCCTAAGACCGCCCTATGGCTACACCTTC. It specifies CASSLRPPYGYTF.

This clone was seen more than once but under ten times. V and J are TRBV5-1 and TRBJ2-2; 16 bases agree with TRBD2. V dropped 0 bases and J dropped 5; count of bases not matched to a gene: 13. The CDR3 is made up of 21 amino acids. Germline V CDR1 and CDR2: SGHRS, YFSETQ. CDR3 sequence reads: CASSLAGPGLAGGVRTGELFF. Written as DNA, the CDR3 is TGCGCCAGCAGCTTGGCGGGACCGGGACTAGCGGGAGGGGTTCGAACCGGGGAGCTGTTTTTT.

The chain recombines TRBV6-2 or TRBV6-3 with TRBJ1-5; 7 nucleotides align to TRBD1. V was clipped by 5 bases and J by 2 bases; unmatched bases: 9. CDR3 size: 16 residues. Germline assignment: CDR1 MNHEY and CDR2 SVGEGT. The CDR3 protein is CASSARQGIGNQPQHF. CDR3 bases: TGTGCCAGCAGTGCCCGACAGGGTATCGGCAATCAGCCCCAGCATTTT.

This clone turned up a few times. The chain uses TRBV14 and TRBJ2-7; 7 bases match TRBD1. There are 13 residues in the CDR3. The V gene end was trimmed by 4 bases and the J gene end by 6 bases; junction bases not matched to a gene: 6. Germline V CDR1 and CDR2: SGHDN, FVKESK. The CDR3 nucleotides are TGTGCCAGCAGCCGCACGGACAGGACCGAGCAGTACTTC. Protein product: CASSRTDRTEQYF.

The chain is built from TRBV24-1 and TRBJ1-2; TRBD1 might be the D (6 bases). V lost 2 bases to trimming and J lost 4 bases, with 10 bases between them. Germline lookup yields CDR1 KGHDR and CDR2 SFDVKD. The CDR3 is 14 residues long. DNA of the CDR3: TGTGCCACCAGTGATTCCGGACAGATCTATGGCTACACCTTC. Its translation is CATSDSGQIYGYTF.

CDR3 sequence reads: CASSDSGLAGVNEQFF. CDR3 bases: TGCGCCAGCAGTGATTCGGGACTAGCGGGAGTCAATGAGCAGTTCTTC. V is TRBV10-2 and J is TRBJ2-1; 14 positions agree with TRBD2. CDR3 length equals 16 residues. V was clipped by 3 bases and J by 6 bases; unmatched bases: 4. The germline CDR1 and CDR2 sequences are WSHSY and SAAADI.

V and J are TRBV10-1 and TRBJ2-1, with 9 bases that match TRBD2. The germline V gene encodes CDR1 WNHNN and CDR2 SYGVQD (reference sequence). CDR3 length: 14 amino acids. V gave up 6 bases and J gave up 8 bases; unmatched junction bases: 8. For the CDR3, the DNA is TGCGCCAGCAGCACTGGACTAGCGTACGATGAGCAGTTCTTC. It translates to CASSTGLAYDEQFF.

The chain links TRBV7-2 to TRBJ2-3; 7 positions agree with TRBD2. The CDR3 length is 16 residues. The V segment lost 2 bases and the J segment 6 bases; nucleotides outside the gene matches: 11. From germline, CDR1 is SGHTA and CDR2 FQGNSA. The CDR3: CASSLIGSSGEDTQYF. CDR3 DNA sequence: TGTGCCAGCAGCTTAATAGGGTCTAGCGGTGAGGATACGCAGTATTTT.

The V gene is TRBV11-3, the J gene TRBJ2-1; D may be TRBD2 (6 bases). The V gene lost 6 bases and the J gene lost 1 base, with 13 bases spanning the gap. The CDR3 totals 15 residues. Per the germline V gene, CDR1 is SGHNT and CDR2 is YENEEA. In DNA, the CDR3 is TGTGCCAGCAGGGGGTTCGGGGGATCCTACAATGAGCAGTTCTTC. Its translation: CASRGFGGSYNEQFF.

This chain connects TRBV9 to TRBJ2-3, with D maybe TRBD2 (5 bases). The V gene's germline CDR1 is SGDLS and CDR2 YYNGEE. This CDR3 contains 16 residues. V was clipped by 1 base and J by 3 bases, with 15 bases between them. CDR3: CASSVTAGRGTDTQYF. The DNA for the CDR3 is TGTGCCAGCAGCGTAACAGCAGGAAGAGGGACAGATACGCAGTATTTT.

The V call is TRBV29-1, the J call TRBJ1-4; tentatively, D is TRBD1 (5 bases). The CDR3 sequence is 13 residues long. Trimming cost V 3 bases and J 8 bases, with 13 bases left between them. Germline CDR1 and CDR2: SQVTM and ANQGSEA. CDR3 DNA: TGCAGCGTTGAGGGAGGGGATGGGGAAAAACTGTTTTTT. Its protein is CSVEGGDGEKLFF.

The rearrangement links TRBV28 to TRBJ1-3, with D possibly matching TRBD1 (5 bases). V lost 7 bases to trimming and J lost 0 bases, with 10 bases between them. Germline CDR1 is MDHEN and CDR2 is SYDVKM. The CDR3 is made up of 14 amino acids. Here the CDR3 reads CASTSTASGNTIYF. The CDR3, as DNA: TGTGCCAGCACCTCGACAGCCTCTGGAAACACCATATATTTT.

The chain links TRBV7-9 to TRBJ1-4; unclear D gene. V lost 3 bases to trimming and J lost 4 bases, with 9 bases between them. Germline loops: CDR1 SEHNR, CDR2 FQNEAQ (reference sequence). The CDR3 has 14 amino acids. The DNA for the CDR3 is TGTGCCAGCAGCTTCCGGACGGATAATGAAAAACTGTTTTTT. This codes for CASSFRTDNEKLFF. Full variable domain (missing parts from reference TRBV7-9 and TRBJ1-4): DTGVSQNPRHKITKRGQNVTFRCDPISEHNRLYWYRQTLGQGPEFLTYFQNEAQLEKSRLLSDRFSAERPKGSFSTLEIQRTEQGDSAMYLCASSFRTDNEKLFFGSGTQLSVL.

J is TRBJ1-6 and V is TRBV28, with D possibly being TRBD1 (5 bases). The length of the CDR3 is 12 residues. V lost 7 bases and J 9 bases, leaving 10 bases between the germline ends. In germline, CDR1 is MDHEN, CDR2 SYDVKM. The CDR3 DNA follows: TGTGCCAGCACTGGGGGAAGTTCACCCCTCCACTTT. This encodes CASTGGSSPLHF.

This sequence joins TRBV10-3 and TRBJ1-1; TRBD1 agrees at 7 bases. V shed 1 base, J shed 0 bases, and the junction held 8 bases outside the gene matches. Germline assignment: CDR1 ENHRY and CDR2 SYGVKD. The CDR3 totals 17 residues. CDR3 loop: CAISEFPGQYMNTEAFF. CDR3 nucleotide sequence: TGTGCCATCAGTGAGTTCCCGGGACAGTACATGAACACTGAAGCTTTCTTT.

The DNA for the CDR3 is TGTGCCAGCAGCTTTTTAGCGGACAATGAGCAGTTCTTC. This codes for CASSFLADNEQFF. The chain joins TRBV5-6 to TRBJ2-1, with TRBD2 as a possible D gene (6 bases). Looked up from germline, CDR1 is SGHDT and CDR2 is YYEEEE. V lost 2 bases and J lost 5, with 8 bases in between. This CDR3 is built from 13 residues.

The sample holds a few counts of this clone. V and J are TRBV5-1 and TRBJ1-1, with 9 bases lining up with TRBD1. Germline loops: CDR1 SGHRS, CDR2 YFSETQ. Losses at the gene ends were 4 bases for V and 6 bases for J; bases not matched to a gene: 7. The CDR3 contains 14 residues. CDR3 sequence: CASSLGQGGPEAFF. The CDR3, as DNA: TGCGCCAGCAGCCTGGGACAGGGTGGCCCTGAAGCTTTCTTT.

This clone occurred a few times. The rearrangement links TRBV6-5 to TRBJ1-4, with 7 bases identical to TRBD1. The CDR3 runs to 12 residues. Looked up from germline, CDR1 is MNHEY and CDR2 is SVGAGI. With V trimmed by 7 bases and J by 6 bases, 2 bases remained unmatched. The CDR3 DNA is TGTGCCAGCAACCAGGGGGATGAAAAACTGTTTTTT. It codes for CASNQGDEKLFF.

V and J are TRBV28 and TRBJ1-1; D unclear. V gave up 2 bases and J gave up 4 bases, with 8 bases separating them. CDR1 is MDHEN and CDR2 is SYDVKM in the germline V gene. The CDR3 runs to 13 residues. The chain's CDR3 is CASSLGGGTEAFF. CDR3 in DNA: TGTGCCAGCAGTTTAGGTGGTGGCACTGAAGCTTTCTTT.

V usage is TRBV9 and J usage is TRBJ2-7, with 8 bases identical to TRBD2. This CDR3 is 13 amino acids long. Trimming cost V 3 bases and J 4 bases; bases outside gene matches: 3. CDR1 and CDR2 from the germline V gene are SGDLS and YYNGEE. Here the CDR3 reads CASSASSGYEQYF. CDR3 nucleotides: TGTGCCAGCAGCGCGTCTAGCGGGTACGAGCAGTACTTC.

The V gene is TRBV7-8, the J gene TRBJ2-7; 7 nucleotides line up with TRBD2. Germline V gives CDR1 SGHVS, CDR2 FQNEAQ. Trimming took 0 bases from V and 2 from J; bases not matched to a gene: 4. The CDR3 is 15 residues long. The DNA for the CDR3 is TGTGCCAGCAGCTTAGCGGGCGGGAGCCCCTACGAGCAGTACTTC. Protein product: CASSLAGGSPYEQYF. Variable domain in full (rest from reference TRBV7-8 and TRBJ2-7): GAGVSQSPRYKVAKRGQDVALRCDPISGHVSLFWYQQALGQGPEFLTYFQNEAQLDKSGLPSDRFFAERPEGSVSTLKIQRTQQEDSAVYLCASSLAGGSPYEQYFGPGTRLTVT.

The CDR3 sequence is CASSRSPYEQYF. The DNA of the CDR3 is TGTGCCAGCAGCCGGAGCCCCTACGAGCAGTACTTC. J is TRBJ2-7 and V is TRBV28; no clear D gene. V was clipped by 6 bases and J by 2 bases, with 8 bases between them. The CDR3 totals 12 residues. Germline lookup yields CDR1 MDHEN and CDR2 SYDVKM.

The rearrangement uses TRBV6-6 and TRBJ2-7, with 9 nucleotides matching TRBD2. Unmatched junction bases numbered 15, after V lost 6 bases and J lost 6 bases. The V gene's germline CDR1 is MNHNY and CDR2 SVGAGI (reference sequence). This CDR3 contains 16 residues. This CDR3 is CASSLDGAGGLFEQYF. Written as DNA, the CDR3 is TGTGCCAGCAGCCTCGACGGCGCGGGGGGGCTCTTCGAGCAGTACTTC.

The chain links TRBV9 to TRBJ1-4, with 8 bases identical to TRBD1. Germline CDR1 is SGDLS and CDR2 is YYNGEE. The CDR3 consists of 18 residues. V dropped 4 bases and J dropped 0; count of bases not matched to a gene: 11. CDR3 sequence (DNA): TGTGCCAGCAGCCTCAGGGGGCTCGACATATCAACTAATGAAAAACTGTTTTTT. Its protein is CASSLRGLDISTNEKLFF.

The genes are TRBV27 and TRBJ1-6; D is uncertain. The CDR3 has 14 amino acids. V lost 2 bases and J 8 bases, leaving 10 bases between the germline ends. Germline V gene lookup returns CDR1 MNHEY and CDR2 SMNVEV (reference sequence). The CDR3 coding sequence is TGTGCCAGCAGTTTACGAGGCCCCTATTCACCCCTCCACTTT. Protein: CASSLRGPYSPLHF.

The chain is built from TRBV9 and TRBJ1-2; 7 nucleotides align to TRBD1. Losses at the gene ends were 4 bases for V and 1 base for J; bases not matched to a gene: 7. The CDR3 length is 15 residues. Germline CDR1 is SGDLS and CDR2 is YYNGEE. The CDR3 DNA is TGTGCCAGCAGCCTTCACGGGACAGATAACTATGGCTACACCTTC. As protein: CASSLHGTDNYGYTF.